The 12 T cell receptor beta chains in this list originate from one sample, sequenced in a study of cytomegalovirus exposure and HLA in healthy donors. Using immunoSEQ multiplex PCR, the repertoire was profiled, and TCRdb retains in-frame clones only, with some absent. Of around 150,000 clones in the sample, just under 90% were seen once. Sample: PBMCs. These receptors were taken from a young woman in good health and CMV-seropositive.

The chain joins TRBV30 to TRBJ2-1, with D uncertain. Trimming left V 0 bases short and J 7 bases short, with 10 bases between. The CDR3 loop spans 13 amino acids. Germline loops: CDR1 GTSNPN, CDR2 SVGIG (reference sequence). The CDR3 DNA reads TGTGCCTGGAGTGTCCTAGTTGGGAATGAGCAGTTCTTC. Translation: CAWSVLVGNEQFF.

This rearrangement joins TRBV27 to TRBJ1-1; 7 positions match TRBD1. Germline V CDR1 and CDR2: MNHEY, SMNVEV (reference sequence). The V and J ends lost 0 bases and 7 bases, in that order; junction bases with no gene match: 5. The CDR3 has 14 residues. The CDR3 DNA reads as TGTGCCAGCAGTTTATCCCGACAGGGCGTTGAAGCTTTCTTT. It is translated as CASSLSRQGVEAFF.

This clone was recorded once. The CDR3 protein is CASSYGTLNEQFF. The CDR3 DNA sequence: TGCGCCAGCAGCTACGGGACTCTTAATGAGCAGTTCTTC. This chain connects TRBV5-1 to TRBJ2-1; possibly TRBD2 for D (6 bases). This CDR3 contains 13 residues. The V and J ends lost 3 bases and 7 bases respectively, with 11 bases between them. In germline, CDR1 is SGHRS, CDR2 YFSETQ.

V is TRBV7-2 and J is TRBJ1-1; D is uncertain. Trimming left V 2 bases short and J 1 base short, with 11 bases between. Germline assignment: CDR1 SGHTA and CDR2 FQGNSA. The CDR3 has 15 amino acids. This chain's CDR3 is CASSLRAQANTEAFF. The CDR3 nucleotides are TGTGCCAGCAGCTTACGAGCTCAGGCGAACACTGAAGCTTTCTTT.

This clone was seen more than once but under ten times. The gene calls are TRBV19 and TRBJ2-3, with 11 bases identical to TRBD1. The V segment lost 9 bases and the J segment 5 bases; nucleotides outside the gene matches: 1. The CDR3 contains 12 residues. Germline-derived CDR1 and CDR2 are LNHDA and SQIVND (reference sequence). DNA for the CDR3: TGTGCCAGCGGGACAGGGGGAGATACGCAGTATTTT. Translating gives CASGTGGDTQYF. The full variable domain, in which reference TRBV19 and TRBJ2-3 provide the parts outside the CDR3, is DGGITQSPKYLFRKEGQNVTLSCEQNLNHDAMYWYRQDPGQGLRLIYYSQIVNDFQKGDIAEGYSVSREKKESFPLTVTSAQKNPTAFYLCASGTGGDTQYFGPGTRLTVL.

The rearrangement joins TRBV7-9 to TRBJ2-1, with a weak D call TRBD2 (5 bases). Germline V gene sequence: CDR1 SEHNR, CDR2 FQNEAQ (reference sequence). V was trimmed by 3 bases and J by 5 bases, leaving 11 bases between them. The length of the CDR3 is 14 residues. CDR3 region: CASSFLPGNNEQFF. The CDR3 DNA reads TGTGCCAGCAGCTTCCTGCCGGGAAACAATGAGCAGTTCTTC.

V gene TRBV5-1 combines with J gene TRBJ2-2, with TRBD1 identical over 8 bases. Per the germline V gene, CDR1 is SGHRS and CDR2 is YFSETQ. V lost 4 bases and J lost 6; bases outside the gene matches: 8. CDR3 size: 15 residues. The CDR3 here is CASSQGQGVAGELFF. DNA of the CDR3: TGCGCCAGCAGCCAAGGACAGGGTGTTGCCGGGGAGCTGTTTTTT.

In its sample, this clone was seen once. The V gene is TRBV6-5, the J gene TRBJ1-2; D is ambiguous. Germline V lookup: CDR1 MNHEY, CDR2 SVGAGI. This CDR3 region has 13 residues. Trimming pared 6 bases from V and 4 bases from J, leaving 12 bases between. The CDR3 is CASRPTGLYGYTF. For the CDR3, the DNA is TGTGCCAGCAGACCGACCGGACTCTATGGCTACACCTTC.

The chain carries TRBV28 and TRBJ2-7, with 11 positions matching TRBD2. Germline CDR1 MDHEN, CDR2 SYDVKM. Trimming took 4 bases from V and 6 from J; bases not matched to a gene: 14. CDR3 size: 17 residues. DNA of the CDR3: TGTGCCAGCAGTTCCACATTCTCTACTAGCGGGAGACGCGAGCAGTACTTC. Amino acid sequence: CASSSTFSTSGRREQYF.

The CDR3, as DNA: TGTGCCAGCAGTGGGGAGAACGGGCCAACAGATACGCAGTATTTT. This sequence encodes CASSGENGPTDTQYF. The chain has TRBV2 and TRBJ2-3; TRBD2 might be the D (5 bases). CDR3 size: 15 residues. With 4 bases removed from V and 3 bases from J, the gap between germline ends came to 14 bases. Germline V lookup: CDR1 SNHLY, CDR2 FYNNEI.

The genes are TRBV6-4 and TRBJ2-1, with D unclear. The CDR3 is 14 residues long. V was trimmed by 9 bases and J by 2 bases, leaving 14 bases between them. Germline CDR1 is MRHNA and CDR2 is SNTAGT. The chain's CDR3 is CASSLRLTYNEQFF. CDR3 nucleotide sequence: TGTGCCAGTAGTTTGCGACTGACCTACAATGAGCAGTTCTTC.

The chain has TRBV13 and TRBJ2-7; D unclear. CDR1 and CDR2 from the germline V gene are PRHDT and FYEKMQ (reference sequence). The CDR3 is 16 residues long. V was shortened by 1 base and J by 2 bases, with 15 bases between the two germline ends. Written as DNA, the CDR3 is TGTGCCAGCAGCTTAGTCCTTGTGGGCTCCACCTACGAGCAGTACTTC. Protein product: CASSLVLVGSTYEQYF.